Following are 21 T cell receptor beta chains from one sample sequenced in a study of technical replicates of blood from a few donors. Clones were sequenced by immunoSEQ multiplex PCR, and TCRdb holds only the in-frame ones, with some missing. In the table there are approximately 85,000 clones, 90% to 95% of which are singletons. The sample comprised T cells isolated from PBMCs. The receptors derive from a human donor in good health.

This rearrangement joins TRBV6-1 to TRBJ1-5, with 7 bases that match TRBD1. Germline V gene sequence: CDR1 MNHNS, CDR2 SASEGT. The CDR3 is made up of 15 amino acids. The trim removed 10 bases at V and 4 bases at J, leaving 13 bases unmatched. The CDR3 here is CAITGGTANNQPQHF. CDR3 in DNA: TGTGCCATAACGGGGGGGACAGCCAATAATCAGCCCCAGCATTTT.

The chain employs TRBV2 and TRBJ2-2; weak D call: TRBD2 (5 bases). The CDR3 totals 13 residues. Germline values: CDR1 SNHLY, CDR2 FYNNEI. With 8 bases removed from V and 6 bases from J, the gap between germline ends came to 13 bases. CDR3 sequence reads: CASGRGLAGELFF. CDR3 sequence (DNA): TGTGCCAGCGGCCGGGGTTTGGCCGGGGAGCTGTTTTTT. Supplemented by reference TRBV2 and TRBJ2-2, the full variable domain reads EPEVTQTPSHQVTQMGQEVILRCVPISNHLYFYWYRQILGQKVEFLVSFYNNEISEKSEIFDDQFSVERPDGSNFTLKIRSTKLEDSAMYFCASGRGLAGELFFGEGSRLTVL.

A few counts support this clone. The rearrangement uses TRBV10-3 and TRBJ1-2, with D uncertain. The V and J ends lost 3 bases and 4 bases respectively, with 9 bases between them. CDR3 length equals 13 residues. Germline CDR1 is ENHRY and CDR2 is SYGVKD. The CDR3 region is CAISERSVYGYTF. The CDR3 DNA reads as TGTGCCATCAGTGAACGGAGCGTCTATGGCTACACCTTC.

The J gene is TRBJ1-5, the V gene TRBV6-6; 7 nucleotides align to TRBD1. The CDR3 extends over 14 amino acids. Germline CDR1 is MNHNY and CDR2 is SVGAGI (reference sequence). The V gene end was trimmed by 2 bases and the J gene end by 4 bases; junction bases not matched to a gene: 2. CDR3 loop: CASSYPGGNQPQHF. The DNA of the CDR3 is TGTGCCAGCAGTTACCCAGGGGGAAATCAGCCCCAGCATTTT.

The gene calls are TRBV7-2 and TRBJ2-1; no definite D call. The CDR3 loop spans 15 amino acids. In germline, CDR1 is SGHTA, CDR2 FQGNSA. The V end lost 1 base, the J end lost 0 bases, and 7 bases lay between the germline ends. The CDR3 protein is CASSLESGSYNEQFF. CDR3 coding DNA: TGTGCCAGCAGCTTAGAATCCGGCTCCTACAATGAGCAGTTCTTC.

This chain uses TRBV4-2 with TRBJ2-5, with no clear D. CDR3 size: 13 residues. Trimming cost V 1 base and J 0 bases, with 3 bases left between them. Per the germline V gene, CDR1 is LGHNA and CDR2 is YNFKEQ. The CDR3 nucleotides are TGTGCCAGCAGCCAAGGGCACCAAGAGACCCAGTACTTC. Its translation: CASSQGHQETQYF.

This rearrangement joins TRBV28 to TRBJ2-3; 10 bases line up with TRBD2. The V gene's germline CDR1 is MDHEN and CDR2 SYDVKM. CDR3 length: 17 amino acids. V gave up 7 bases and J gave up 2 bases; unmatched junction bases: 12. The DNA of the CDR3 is TGTGCCAGCACTAGCGGGGGTGCGGGGAGGGACACAGATACGCAGTATTTT. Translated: CASTSGGAGRDTDTQYF.

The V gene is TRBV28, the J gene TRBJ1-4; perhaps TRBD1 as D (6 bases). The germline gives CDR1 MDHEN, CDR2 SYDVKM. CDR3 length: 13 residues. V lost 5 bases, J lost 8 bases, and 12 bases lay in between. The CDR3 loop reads CASSTGLREKLFF. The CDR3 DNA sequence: TGTGCCAGCAGTACAGGGCTCCGGGAAAAACTGTTTTTT.

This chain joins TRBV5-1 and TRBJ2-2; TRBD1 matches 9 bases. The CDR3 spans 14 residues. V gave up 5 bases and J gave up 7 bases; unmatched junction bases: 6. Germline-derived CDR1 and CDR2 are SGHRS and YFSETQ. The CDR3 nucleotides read TGCGCCAGCAGGACAGGGGGAAAGGGCGGGGAGCTGTTTTTT. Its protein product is CASRTGGKGGELFF.

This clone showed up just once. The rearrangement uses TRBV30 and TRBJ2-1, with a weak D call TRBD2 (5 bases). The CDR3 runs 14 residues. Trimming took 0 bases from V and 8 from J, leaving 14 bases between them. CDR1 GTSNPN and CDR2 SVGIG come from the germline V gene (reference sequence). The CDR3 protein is CAWSVLVESDEQFF. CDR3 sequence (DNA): TGTGCCTGGAGTGTACTAGTAGAGAGCGATGAGCAGTTCTTC.

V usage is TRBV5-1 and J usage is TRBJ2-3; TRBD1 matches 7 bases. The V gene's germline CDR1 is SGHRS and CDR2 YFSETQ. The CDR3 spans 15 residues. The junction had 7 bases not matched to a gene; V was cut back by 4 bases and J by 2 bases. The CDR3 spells CASSIGGAYTDTQYF. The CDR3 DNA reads TGCGCCAGCAGCATAGGGGGCGCGTACACAGATACGCAGTATTTT.

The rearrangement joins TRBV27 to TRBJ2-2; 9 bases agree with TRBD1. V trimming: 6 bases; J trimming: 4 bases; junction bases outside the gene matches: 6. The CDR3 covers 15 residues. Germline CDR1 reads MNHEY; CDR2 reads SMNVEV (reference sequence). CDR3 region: CASRERTGATGELFF. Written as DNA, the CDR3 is TGTGCCAGCAGGGAGAGGACAGGGGCCACCGGGGAGCTGTTTTTT.

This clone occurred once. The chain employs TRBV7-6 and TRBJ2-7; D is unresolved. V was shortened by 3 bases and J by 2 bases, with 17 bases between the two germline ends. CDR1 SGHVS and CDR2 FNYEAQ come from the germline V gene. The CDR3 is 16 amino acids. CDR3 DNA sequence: TGTGCCAGCAGCTTGGGTAGTGGGCAGGCTACCTACGAGCAGTACTTC. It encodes CASSLGSGQATYEQYF. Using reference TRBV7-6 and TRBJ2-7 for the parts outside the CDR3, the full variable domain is GAGVSQSPRYKVTKRGQDVALRCDPISGHVSLYWYRQALGQGPEFLTYFNYEAQQDKSGLPNDRFSAERPEGSISTLTIQRTEQRDSAMYRCASSLGSGQATYEQYFGPGTRLTVT.

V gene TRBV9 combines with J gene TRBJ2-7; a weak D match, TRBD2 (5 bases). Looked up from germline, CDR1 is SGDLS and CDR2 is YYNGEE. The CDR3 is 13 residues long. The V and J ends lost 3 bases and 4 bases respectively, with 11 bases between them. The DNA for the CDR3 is TGTGCCAGCAGCGAGGGAGACCCTTACGAGCAGTACTTC. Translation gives CASSEGDPYEQYF. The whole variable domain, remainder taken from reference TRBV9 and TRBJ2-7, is DSGVTQTPKHLITATGQRVTLRCSPRSGDLSVYWYQQSLDQGLQFLIQYYNGEERAKGNILERFSAQQFPDLHSELNLSSLELGDSALYFCASSEGDPYEQYFGPGTRLTVT.

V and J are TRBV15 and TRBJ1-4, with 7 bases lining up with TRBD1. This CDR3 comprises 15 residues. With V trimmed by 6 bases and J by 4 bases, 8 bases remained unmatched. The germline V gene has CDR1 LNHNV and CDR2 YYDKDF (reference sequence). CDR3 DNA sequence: TGTGCCACCAGACACCCGGGACAGCATAATGAAAAACTGTTTTTT. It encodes CATRHPGQHNEKLFF.

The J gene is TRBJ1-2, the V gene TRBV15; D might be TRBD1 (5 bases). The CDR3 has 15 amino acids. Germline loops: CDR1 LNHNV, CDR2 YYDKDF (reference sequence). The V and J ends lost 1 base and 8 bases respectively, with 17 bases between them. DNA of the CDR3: TGTGCCACCAGCAGAGGGGGCCTGATGGTCCGCGGCTACACCTTC. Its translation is CATSRGGLMVRGYTF.

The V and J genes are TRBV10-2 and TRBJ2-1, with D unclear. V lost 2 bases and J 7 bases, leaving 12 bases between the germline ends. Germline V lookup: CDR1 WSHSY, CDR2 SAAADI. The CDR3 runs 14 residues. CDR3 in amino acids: CASSEVSPRNEQFF. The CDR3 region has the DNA TGCGCCAGCAGTGAGGTCTCTCCCCGGAATGAGCAGTTCTTC.

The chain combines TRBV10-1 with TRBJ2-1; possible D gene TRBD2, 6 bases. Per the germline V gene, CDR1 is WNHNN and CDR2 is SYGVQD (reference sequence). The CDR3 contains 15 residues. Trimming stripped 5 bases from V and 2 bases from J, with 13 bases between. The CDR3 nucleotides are TGCGCCAGCAGTCCGACGGCGGGGACCTACAATGAGCAGTTCTTC. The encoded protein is CASSPTAGTYNEQFF.

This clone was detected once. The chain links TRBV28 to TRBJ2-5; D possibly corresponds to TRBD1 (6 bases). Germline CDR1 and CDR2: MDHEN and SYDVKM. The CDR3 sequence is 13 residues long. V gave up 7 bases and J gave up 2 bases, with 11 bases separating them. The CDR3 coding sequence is TGTGCCAGCACCAAGAGGGGGCAAGAGACCCAGTACTTC. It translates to CASTKRGQETQYF.

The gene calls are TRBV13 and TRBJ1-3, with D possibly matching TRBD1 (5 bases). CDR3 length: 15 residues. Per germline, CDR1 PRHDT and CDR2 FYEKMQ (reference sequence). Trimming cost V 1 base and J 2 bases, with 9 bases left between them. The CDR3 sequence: CASSLVGGAGNTIYF. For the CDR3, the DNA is TGTGCCAGCAGCTTAGTCGGAGGGGCTGGAAACACCATATATTTT.

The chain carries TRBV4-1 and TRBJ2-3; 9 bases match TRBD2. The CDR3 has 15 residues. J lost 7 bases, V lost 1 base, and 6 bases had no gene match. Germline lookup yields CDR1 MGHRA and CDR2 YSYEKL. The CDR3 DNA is TGCGCCAGCAGCCAAGGAATAGCGGGAGACTATACGCAGTATTTT. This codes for CASSQGIAGDYTQYF.